These 9 T cell receptor beta chains were all obtained from the same sample, sequenced in a study of blood T cells in healthy people across ages. Next came a second PCR, run for roughly 6 to 11 cycles, which used a sample-barcoded 5' primer along with a J-beta primer mix. Each CDR3 protein is one row after TCRdb ran MiXCR on the 5' RACE reads. The sample holds 750,000 to 950,000 distinct CDR3 sequences, roughly 29% seen once. Another study also made use of these data, one on T cells of mothers and their children.

The source material was blood. These receptors were collected from a woman aged 40 to 55 in good health.

This clonotype showed up just a few times. This chain uses TRBV20-1 with TRBJ2-1; 10 bases align to TRBD2. Looked up from germline, CDR1 is DFQATT and CDR2 is SNEGSKA (reference sequence). V was clipped by 0 bases and J by 3 bases; unmatched bases: 5. This CDR3 region has 16 residues. The CDR3 region has the DNA TGCAGTGCTAGAGACCCTAGCGGGGGTATCTACAATGAGCAGTTCTTC. This translates into CSARDPSGGIYNEQFF.

This clonotype was detected a few times. CDR3 bases: TGTGCCAGCAGTGAGAGGGGGCGCGGTCAGCCCCAGCATTTT. Its protein is CASSERGRGQPQHF. The chain combines TRBV6-1 with TRBJ1-5; 7 bases match TRBD1. V was clipped by 3 bases and J by 6 bases; unmatched bases: 5. CDR3 length equals 14 residues. Germline assignment: CDR1 MNHNS and CDR2 SASEGT.

This clonotype was seen a handful of times. V usage is TRBV6-8 and J usage is TRBJ1-6, with D uncertain. The V gene's germline CDR1 is MNHGY and CDR2 SAAAGT. CDR3 length: 20 amino acids. The ends were cut back, 7 bases at V and 0 bases at J, with 25 bases in the middle. CDR3 sequence (DNA): TGTGCCAGCAACCTCGTAAAATTAACCGGGCTCAGCTCCTATAATTCACCCCTCCACTTT. Translated: CASNLVKLTGLSSYNSPLHF.

The chain has TRBV7-9 and TRBJ1-2; 10 bases fit TRBD1. V dropped 5 bases and J dropped 3; count of bases not matched to a gene: 9. CDR1 and CDR2 from the germline V gene are SEHNR and FQNEAQ (reference sequence). This CDR3 contains 16 residues. CDR3 region: CASSRGTGEYYYGYTF. The CDR3 nucleotides read TGTGCCAGCAGCCGAGGGACAGGGGAGTATTACTATGGCTACACCTTC.

The chain joins TRBV29-1 to TRBJ1-2; D remains unclear. The CDR3 runs 14 residues. Germline loops: CDR1 SQVTM, CDR2 ANQGSEA. Trimming removed 3 bases from V and 7 bases from J, with 18 bases in between. As DNA, the CDR3 is TGCAGCGTTGACGGAACAGCTCCCTTGGGTGGCTACACCTTC. Translated, it gives CSVDGTAPLGGYTF.

This clonotype was observed a few times. This chain connects TRBV9 to TRBJ2-3; 9 bases align to TRBD1. V was clipped by 4 bases and J by 8 bases; unmatched bases: 11. The CDR3 loop spans 15 amino acids. The V gene's germline CDR1 is SGDLS and CDR2 YYNGEE. The DNA for the CDR3 is TGTGCCAGCAGCTTCCGGGACAGGGAGGCCAGTACGCAGTATTTT. It codes for CASSFRDREASTQYF. Variable domain in full (rest from reference TRBV9 and TRBJ2-3): DSGVTQTPKHLITATGQRVTLRCSPRSGDLSVYWYQQSLDQGLQFLIQYYNGEERAKGNILERFSAQQFPDLHSELNLSSLELGDSALYFCASSFRDREASTQYFGPGTRLTVL.

This clonotype came up many times. The chain carries TRBV2 and TRBJ2-1, with D possibly matching TRBD1 (5 bases). There are 11 residues in the CDR3. V was cut by 6 bases and J by 8 bases, with 8 bases left in between. From germline, CDR1 is SNHLY and CDR2 FYNNEI. In nucleotides, the CDR3 is TGTGCCAGCAGCTCGACAGATGAGCAGTTCTTC. It yields the protein CASSSTDEQFF. Based on the CDR3 plus reference TRBV2 and TRBJ2-1, the full variable domain is EPEVTQTPSHQVTQMGQEVILRCVPISNHLYFYWYRQILGQKVEFLVSFYNNEISEKSEIFDDQFSVERPDGSNFTLKIRSTKLEDSAMYFCASSSTDEQFFGPGTRLTVL.

This clonotype was seen repeatedly, ten times or more. The chain recombines TRBV5-1 with TRBJ2-1; D not resolved. Germline lookup yields CDR1 SGHRS and CDR2 YFSETQ. This CDR3 is 16 amino acids long. V lost 0 bases and J 0 bases, leaving 10 bases between the germline ends. This CDR3 reads CASSLGELGSYNEQFF. CDR3 bases: TGCGCCAGCAGCTTGGGTGAGCTCGGCTCCTACAATGAGCAGTTCTTC.

CDR3 DNA: TGTGCCAGCAGCTTATTTATCTCAGATACGCAGTATTTT. Translated: CASSLFISDTQYF. The rearrangement uses TRBV7-2 and TRBJ2-3; unclear D gene. The CDR3 totals 13 residues. Germline assignment: CDR1 SGHTA and CDR2 FQGNSA. V was trimmed by 2 bases and J by 4 bases, leaving 7 bases between them.